The 5 T cell receptor beta chains below were found in one sample sequenced in a study of T cell responses to AZD1222 COVID-19 vaccine. This table comes from immunoSEQ multiplex PCR, and its TCRdb copy is limited to in-frame clones, with some not included. The repertoire consists of around 67,000 clones, with 84% occurring once and the leading ten covering around 6.6%. Specimen: peripheral blood, collected on day 0 of AZD1222 vaccination. Receptors originate from an adult in good health.

V gene TRBV10-3 combines with J gene TRBJ2-3; TRBD1 is a possible D gene (6 bases). This CDR3 is 13 amino acids long. The germline gives CDR1 ENHRY, CDR2 SYGVKD. V was clipped by 8 bases and J by 4 bases, with 13 bases between them. The CDR3 region has the DNA TGTGCCATCCAGGGGATTCTCGCAGATACGCAGTATTTT. This sequence encodes CAIQGILADTQYF.

The CDR3 DNA follows: TGTGCCAGCAGTATCGGGAGTTCCGAAAATCAGCCCCAGCATTTT. Translated, it gives CASSIGSSENQPQHF. The rearrangement joins TRBV28 to TRBJ1-5; D unresolved. Trimming took 5 bases from V and 4 from J, leaving 15 bases between them. Germline V gene sequence: CDR1 MDHEN, CDR2 SYDVKM. There are 15 residues in the CDR3.

This clone was recorded once. CDR3 coding DNA: TGTGCCTGGAGTGTACGAAGCGGCGGGGAGCTGTTTTTT. This encodes CAWSVRSGGELFF. The V call is TRBV30, the J call TRBJ2-2, with D perhaps matching TRBD2 (5 bases). The CDR3 spans 13 residues. Deletions cut 0 bases from V and 7 bases from J, with 9 bases between. Germline-derived CDR1 and CDR2 are GTSNPN and SVGIG (reference sequence).

This clone was counted a single time. The chain is built from TRBV5-1 and TRBJ2-1; TRBD2 agrees at 12 bases. V lost 0 bases to trimming and J lost 7 bases; unmatched junction nucleotides: 11. Germline CDR1 SGHRS, CDR2 YFSETQ. The CDR3 is 18 amino acids. CDR3 in DNA: TGCGCCAGCAGCTTGGTCCTTACCTCGACTAGCGGGGGTAATGAGCAGTTCTTC. This sequence encodes CASSLVLTSTSGGNEQFF.

The genes are TRBV4-1 and TRBJ2-1; D perhaps matches TRBD2 (6 bases). Per germline, CDR1 MGHRA and CDR2 YSYEKL. Trimming left V 0 bases short and J 10 bases short, with 16 bases between. The CDR3 consists of 15 residues. The CDR3 region is CASSQDGEEGREQFF. CDR3 sequence (DNA): TGCGCCAGCAGCCAAGATGGGGAGGAGGGGAGGGAGCAGTTCTTC.